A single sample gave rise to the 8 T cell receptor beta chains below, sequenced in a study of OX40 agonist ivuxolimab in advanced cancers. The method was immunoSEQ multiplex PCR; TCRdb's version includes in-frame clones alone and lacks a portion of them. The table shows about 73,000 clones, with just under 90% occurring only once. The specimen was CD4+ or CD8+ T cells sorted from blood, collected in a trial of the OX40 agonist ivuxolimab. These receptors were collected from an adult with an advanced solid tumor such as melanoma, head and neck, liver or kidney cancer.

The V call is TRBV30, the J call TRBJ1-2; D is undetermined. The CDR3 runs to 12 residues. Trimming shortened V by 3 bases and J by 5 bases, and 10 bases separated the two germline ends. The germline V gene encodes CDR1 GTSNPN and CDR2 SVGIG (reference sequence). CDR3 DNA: TGTGCCTGGAGCCCAGGCGGTTATGGCTACACCTTC. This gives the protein CAWSPGGYGYTF.

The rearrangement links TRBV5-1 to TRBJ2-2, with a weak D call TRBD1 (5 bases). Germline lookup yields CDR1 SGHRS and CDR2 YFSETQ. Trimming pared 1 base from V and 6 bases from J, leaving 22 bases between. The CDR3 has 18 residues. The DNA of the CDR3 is TGCGCCAGCAGCTTGCTGCCAGGGTGGCGTTTGGTTCCCGGGGAGCTGTTTTTT. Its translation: CASSLLPGWRLVPGELFF. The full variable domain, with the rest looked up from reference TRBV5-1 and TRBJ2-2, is KAGVTQTPRYLIKTRGQQVTLSCSPISGHRSVSWYQQTPGQGLQFLFEYFSETQRNKGNFPGRFSGRQFSNSRSEMNVSTLELGDSALYLCASSLLPGWRLVPGELFFGEGSRLTVL.

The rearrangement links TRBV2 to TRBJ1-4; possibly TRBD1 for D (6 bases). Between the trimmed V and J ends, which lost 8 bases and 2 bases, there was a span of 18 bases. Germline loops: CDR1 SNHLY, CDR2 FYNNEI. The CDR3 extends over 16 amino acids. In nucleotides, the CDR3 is TGTGCCAGCTCCAATCGGGAGGGGGTCACTAATGAAAAACTGTTTTTT. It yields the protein CASSNREGVTNEKLFF.

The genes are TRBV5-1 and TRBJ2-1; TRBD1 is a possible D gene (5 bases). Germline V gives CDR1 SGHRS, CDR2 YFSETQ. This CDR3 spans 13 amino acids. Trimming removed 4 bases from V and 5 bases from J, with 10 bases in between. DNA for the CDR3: TGCGCCAGCAGCGCCACAGGTAACAATGAGCAGTTCTTC. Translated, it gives CASSATGNNEQFF.

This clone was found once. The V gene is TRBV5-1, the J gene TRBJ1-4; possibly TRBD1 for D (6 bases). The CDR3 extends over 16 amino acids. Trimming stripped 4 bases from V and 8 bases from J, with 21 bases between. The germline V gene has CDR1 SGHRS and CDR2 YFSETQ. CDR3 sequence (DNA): TGCGCCAGCAGCCACTACGGACAGTCTCGGGAAGAAAAACTGTTTTTT. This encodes CASSHYGQSREEKLFF. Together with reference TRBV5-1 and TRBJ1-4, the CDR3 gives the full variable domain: KAGVTQTPRYLIKTRGQQVTLSCSPISGHRSVSWYQQTPGQGLQFLFEYFSETQRNKGNFPGRFSGRQFSNSRSEMNVSTLELGDSALYLCASSHYGQSREEKLFFGSGTQLSVL.

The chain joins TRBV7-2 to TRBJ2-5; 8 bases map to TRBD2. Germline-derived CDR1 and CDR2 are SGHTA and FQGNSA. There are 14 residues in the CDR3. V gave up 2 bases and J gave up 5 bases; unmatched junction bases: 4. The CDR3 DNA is TGTGCCAGCAGCTTATGGACTAGCCGGGAGACCCAGTACTTC. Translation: CASSLWTSRETQYF.

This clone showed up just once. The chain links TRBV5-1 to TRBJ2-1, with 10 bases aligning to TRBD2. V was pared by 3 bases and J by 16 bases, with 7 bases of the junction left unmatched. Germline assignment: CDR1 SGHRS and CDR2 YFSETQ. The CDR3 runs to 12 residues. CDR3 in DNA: TGCGCCAGCAGCTCAACCGGGACTAGCGAATTCTTC. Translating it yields CASSSTGTSEFF. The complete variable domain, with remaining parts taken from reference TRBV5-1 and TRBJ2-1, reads KAGVTQTPRYLIKTRGQQVTLSCSPISGHRSVSWYQQTPGQGLQFLFEYFSETQRNKGNFPGRFSGRQFSNSRSEMNVSTLELGDSALYLCASSSTGTSEFFGPGTRLTVL.

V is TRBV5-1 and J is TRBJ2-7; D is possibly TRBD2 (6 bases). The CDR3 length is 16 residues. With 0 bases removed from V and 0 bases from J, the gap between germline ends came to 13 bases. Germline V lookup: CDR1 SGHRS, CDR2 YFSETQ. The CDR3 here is CASSLAFGGSSYEQYF. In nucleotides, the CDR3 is TGCGCCAGCAGCTTGGCCTTCGGAGGGAGCTCCTACGAGCAGTACTTC.